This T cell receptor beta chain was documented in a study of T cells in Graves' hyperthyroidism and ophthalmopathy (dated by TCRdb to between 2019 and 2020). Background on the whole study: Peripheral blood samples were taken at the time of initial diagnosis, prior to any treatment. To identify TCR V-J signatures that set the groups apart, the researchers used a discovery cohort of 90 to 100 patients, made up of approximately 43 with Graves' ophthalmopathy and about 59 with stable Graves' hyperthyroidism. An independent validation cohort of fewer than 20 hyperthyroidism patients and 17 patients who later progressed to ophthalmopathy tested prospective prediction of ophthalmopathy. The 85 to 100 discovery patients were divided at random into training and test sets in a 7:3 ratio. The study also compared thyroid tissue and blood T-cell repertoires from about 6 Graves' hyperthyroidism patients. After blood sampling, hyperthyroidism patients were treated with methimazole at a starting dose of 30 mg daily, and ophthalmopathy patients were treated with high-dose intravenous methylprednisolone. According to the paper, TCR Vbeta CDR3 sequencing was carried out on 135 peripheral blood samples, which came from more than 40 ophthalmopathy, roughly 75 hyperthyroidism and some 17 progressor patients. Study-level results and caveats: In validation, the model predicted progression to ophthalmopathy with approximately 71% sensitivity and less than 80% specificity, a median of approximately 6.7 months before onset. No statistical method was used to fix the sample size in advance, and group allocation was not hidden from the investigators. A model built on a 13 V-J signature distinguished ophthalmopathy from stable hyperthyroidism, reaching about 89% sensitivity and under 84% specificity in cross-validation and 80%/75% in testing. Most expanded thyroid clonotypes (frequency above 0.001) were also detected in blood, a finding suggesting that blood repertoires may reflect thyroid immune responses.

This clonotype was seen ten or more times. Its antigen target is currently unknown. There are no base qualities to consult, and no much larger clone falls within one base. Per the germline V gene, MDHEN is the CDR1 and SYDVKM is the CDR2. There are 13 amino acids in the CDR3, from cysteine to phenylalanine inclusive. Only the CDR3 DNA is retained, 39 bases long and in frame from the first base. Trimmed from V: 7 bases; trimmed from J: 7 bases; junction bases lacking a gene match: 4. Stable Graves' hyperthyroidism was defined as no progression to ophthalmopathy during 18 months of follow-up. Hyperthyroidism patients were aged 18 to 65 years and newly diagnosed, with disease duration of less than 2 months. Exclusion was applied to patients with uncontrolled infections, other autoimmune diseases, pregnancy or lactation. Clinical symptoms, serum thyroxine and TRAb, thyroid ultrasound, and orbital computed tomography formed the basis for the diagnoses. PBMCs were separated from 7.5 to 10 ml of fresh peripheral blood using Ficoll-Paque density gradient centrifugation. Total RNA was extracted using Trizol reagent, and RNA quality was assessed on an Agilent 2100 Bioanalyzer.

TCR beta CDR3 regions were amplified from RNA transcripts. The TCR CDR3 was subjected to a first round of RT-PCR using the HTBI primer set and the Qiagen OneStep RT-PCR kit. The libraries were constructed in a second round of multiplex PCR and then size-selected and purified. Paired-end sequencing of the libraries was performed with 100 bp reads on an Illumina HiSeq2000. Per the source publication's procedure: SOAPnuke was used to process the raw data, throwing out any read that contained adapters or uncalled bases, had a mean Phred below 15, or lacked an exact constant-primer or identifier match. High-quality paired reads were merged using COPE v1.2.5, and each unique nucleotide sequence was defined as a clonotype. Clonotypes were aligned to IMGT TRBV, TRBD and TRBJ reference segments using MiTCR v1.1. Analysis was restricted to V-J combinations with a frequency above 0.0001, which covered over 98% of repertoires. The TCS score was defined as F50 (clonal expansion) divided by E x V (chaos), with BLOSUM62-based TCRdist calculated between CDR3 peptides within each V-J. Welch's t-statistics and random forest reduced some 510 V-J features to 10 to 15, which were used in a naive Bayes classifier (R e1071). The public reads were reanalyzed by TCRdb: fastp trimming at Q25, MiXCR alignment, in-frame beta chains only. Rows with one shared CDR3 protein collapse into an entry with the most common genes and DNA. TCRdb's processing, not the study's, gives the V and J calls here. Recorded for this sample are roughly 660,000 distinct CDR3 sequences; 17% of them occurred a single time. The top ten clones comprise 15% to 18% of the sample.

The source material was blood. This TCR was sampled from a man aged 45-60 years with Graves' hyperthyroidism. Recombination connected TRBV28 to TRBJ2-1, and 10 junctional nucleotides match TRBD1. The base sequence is TGTGCCAGCACGACAGGGGGCCGGAATGAGCAGTTCTTC. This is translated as CASTTGGRNEQFF.